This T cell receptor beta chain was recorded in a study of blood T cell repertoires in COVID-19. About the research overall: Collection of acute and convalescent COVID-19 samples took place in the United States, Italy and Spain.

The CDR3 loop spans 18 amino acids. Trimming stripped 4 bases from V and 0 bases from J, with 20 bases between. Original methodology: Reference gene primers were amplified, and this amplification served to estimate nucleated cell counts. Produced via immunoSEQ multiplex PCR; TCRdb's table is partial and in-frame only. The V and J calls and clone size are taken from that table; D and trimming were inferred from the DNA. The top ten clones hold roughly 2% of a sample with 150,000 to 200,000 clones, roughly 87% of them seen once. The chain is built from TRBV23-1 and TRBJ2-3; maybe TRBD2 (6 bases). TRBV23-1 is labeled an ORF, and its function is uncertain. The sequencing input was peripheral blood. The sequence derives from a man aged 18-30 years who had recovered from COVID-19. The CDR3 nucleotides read TGCGCCAGCAGTCCCTACGGGGACTTCCCGCCTAGCACAGATACGCAGTATTTT. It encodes CASSPYGDFPPSTDTQYF.